A selection of T cell receptor beta chains follows, all from one sample in a study of T cell responses to AZD1222 COVID-19 vaccine. The repertoire was sequenced with immunoSEQ multiplex PCR; TCRdb's copy has only in-frame clones and lacks some. The data show approximately 140,000 clones, approximately 90% seen once. The material sequenced was peripheral blood, taken on day 0 of AZD1222 vaccination. These receptors all stem from an adult in good health. The CDR3 runs from the conserved cysteine through the conserved F or W. Fields, in order: CDR3 protein, CDR3 DNA, J gene, clone size, D gene, V gene. D genes are given only for firm matches. A clone size is listed for some rows: how often the clone was seen (once, few, many), or a class if it is expanded.

CDR3 protein: CSASVNDNEQFF; CDR3 DNA: TGCAGTGCTAGTGTTAATGACAATGAGCAGTTCTTC; J gene: TRBJ2-1; clone size: NA; D gene: NA; V gene: TRBV20-1
CDR3 protein: CASSTRQGRNTIYF; CDR3 DNA: TGTGCCAGTAGTACCCGACAGGGCCGAAACACCATATATTTT; J gene: TRBJ1-3; clone size: once; D gene: TRBD1; V gene: TRBV19
CDR3 protein: CASSIDHEEAFF; CDR3 DNA: TGTGCCAGTAGTATAGATCATGAGGAAGCTTTCTTT; J gene: TRBJ1-1; clone size: NA; D gene: NA; V gene: TRBV19
CDR3 protein: CASRGGRAGNTIYF; CDR3 DNA: TGTGCCAGCAGGGGAGGGAGGGCTGGAAACACCATATATTTT; J gene: TRBJ1-3; clone size: NA; D gene: NA; V gene: TRBV6-5
CDR3 protein: CASSYGPSSYNEQFF; CDR3 DNA: TGTGCCAGCAGTTACGGGCCAAGCTCCTACAATGAGCAGTTCTTC; J gene: TRBJ2-1; clone size: NA; D gene: NA; V gene: TRBV6-2/TRBV6-3
CDR3 protein: CASSQTAGGNEKLFF; CDR3 DNA: TGTGCCAGCAGCCAGACAGCAGGGGGTAATGAAAAACTGTTTTTT; J gene: TRBJ1-4; clone size: many; D gene: TRBD1; V gene: TRBV4-2
CDR3 protein: CASSPGEPAYEQYF; CDR3 DNA: TGTGCCAGCAGCCCGGGAGAGCCTGCCTACGAGCAGTACTTC; J gene: TRBJ2-7; clone size: NA; D gene: NA; V gene: TRBV4-2
CDR3 protein: CASSGGANSHDTGELFF; CDR3 DNA: TGTGCCAGCAGTGGGGGGGCCAACTCGCACGACACCGGGGAGCTGTTTTTT; J gene: TRBJ2-2; clone size: few; D gene: NA; V gene: TRBV6-4
CDR3 protein: CASSARGAETLLTGELFF; CDR3 DNA: TGTGCCAGCAGTGCCCGGGGAGCCGAAACACTCCTAACCGGGGAGCTGTTTTTT; J gene: TRBJ2-2; clone size: NA; D gene: NA; V gene: TRBV6-1
CDR3 protein: CASSLGPHYEQYF; CDR3 DNA: TGTGCCAGCAGCTTGGGCCCTCATTACGAGCAGTACTTC; J gene: TRBJ2-7; clone size: NA; D gene: NA; V gene: TRBV5-4
CDR3 protein: CATSREGGTWGSYEQYF; CDR3 DNA: TGTGCCACCAGCAGAGAAGGGGGGACCTGGGGCTCCTACGAGCAGTACTTC; J gene: TRBJ2-7; clone size: NA; D gene: NA; V gene: TRBV15
CDR3 protein: CASSLIGQGQPQHF; CDR3 DNA: TGTGCCAGCAGCCTAATAGGACAGGGACAGCCCCAGCATTTT; J gene: TRBJ1-5; clone size: once; D gene: TRBD1; V gene: TRBV5-6
CDR3 protein: CASSLAGRASYNEQFF; CDR3 DNA: TGTGCCAGCAGCTTAGCAGGGAGGGCCTCCTACAATGAGCAGTTCTTC; J gene: TRBJ2-1; clone size: NA; D gene: TRBD2; V gene: TRBV7-9
CDR3 protein: CASSVRLADNEQFF; CDR3 DNA: TGTGCCAGCAGCGTACGCCTAGCGGACAATGAGCAGTTCTTC; J gene: TRBJ2-1; clone size: NA; D gene: TRBD2; V gene: TRBV9
CDR3 protein: CASSESHGGRGTIYF; CDR3 DNA: TGCGCCAGCAGTGAGTCTCACGGGGGCCGTGGGACCATATATTTT; J gene: TRBJ1-3; clone size: many; D gene: NA; V gene: TRBV10-1
CDR3 protein: CASSPGQGARNTQYF; CDR3 DNA: TGTGCCAGCAGTCCGGGACAGGGGGCCAGAAATACGCAGTATTTT; J gene: TRBJ2-3; clone size: NA; D gene: TRBD1; V gene: TRBV5-4
CDR3 protein: CASSLAVTGGAFGNTIYF; CDR3 DNA: TGTGCCAGCAGCTTGGCCGTGACAGGGGGCGCGTTCGGAAACACCATATATTTT; J gene: TRBJ1-3; clone size: NA; D gene: TRBD1; V gene: TRBV5-5
CDR3 protein: CASTPGRAGYTF; CDR3 DNA: TGTGCCAGTACCCCCGGCAGGGCTGGCTACACCTTC; J gene: TRBJ1-2; clone size: NA; D gene: NA; V gene: TRBV19
CDR3 protein: CASSQDGETGELFF; CDR3 DNA: TGTGCCAGCAGCCAAGATGGTGAAACCGGGGAGCTGTTTTTT; J gene: TRBJ2-2; clone size: NA; D gene: NA; V gene: TRBV4-2
CDR3 protein: CASSRGLAGAQFSYNEQFF; CDR3 DNA: TGTGCCAGCAGCCGCGGACTAGCGGGAGCCCAATTCTCCTACAATGAGCAGTTCTTC; J gene: TRBJ2-1; clone size: NA; D gene: TRBD2; V gene: TRBV6-2/TRBV6-3
CDR3 protein: CASSQGTPTGEQYF; CDR3 DNA: TGTGCCAGCAGCCAAGGTACCCCGACGGGCGAGCAGTACTTC; J gene: TRBJ2-7; clone size: once; D gene: NA; V gene: TRBV4-2
CDR3 protein: CASSQGGVGNYGYTF; CDR3 DNA: TGCGCCAGCAGCCAAGGCGGGGTGGGCAACTATGGCTACACCTTC; J gene: TRBJ1-2; clone size: NA; D gene: NA; V gene: TRBV4-3
CDR3 protein: CASSFDRSNQPQHF; CDR3 DNA: TGTGCCAGCAGCTTCGACCGTAGCAATCAGCCCCAGCATTTT; J gene: TRBJ1-5; clone size: NA; D gene: NA; V gene: TRBV11-3
CDR3 protein: CASSKTEATNEKLFF; CDR3 DNA: TGTGCCAGCAGTAAGACAGAAGCAACTAATGAAAAACTGTTTTTT; J gene: TRBJ1-4; clone size: once; D gene: NA; V gene: TRBV2
CDR3 protein: CASSLGDSDYYGYTF; CDR3 DNA: TGCGCCAGCAGCTTGGGGGACAGCGATTACTATGGCTACACCTTC; J gene: TRBJ1-2; clone size: NA; D gene: TRBD1; V gene: TRBV5-1